This record looks at one T cell receptor (beta chain) sequence and its context. This clone's antigen is unknown. It has no much larger one-base neighbor in the sample; base qualities were not kept. The sample belongs to a study of blood T cell repertoires in COVID-19 (dated by TCRdb to about 2020). Study-wide context: Collaborator samples came from the United States, Italy and Spain and covered acute and convalescent phases of COVID-19. The material from the prospective study consisted of cDNA or gDNA derived from T cells, B-cell-depleted T cells, or PBMCs. Deeply sampled blood TCRbeta repertoires from subjects exposed to, actively infected with, or recovered from COVID-19 were included in the dataset. A freely available public database, intended as a resource for researchers studying the immune response to SARS-CoV-2, is where the repertoires were released. The samples were drawn from two sources: the first 160 participants of the ongoing ImmuneRACE study, and 950 to 1,500 subjects contributed by 6 global collaborators. The sample metadata nearly always contained a de-identified subject ID, COVID-19 status, age in years and sex. HLA class I and class II types, where available, came from metadata supplied by the sample provider rather than from assay-based typing.

The immunoSEQ Assay, a bias-controlled multiplex PCR, was used to amplify TCRbeta CDR3 regions from genomic DNA. The paper's data handling went like this. The number of nucleated cells in each sample was estimated from the amplification of reference gene primers within the assay. Sequence reads were collapsed and filtered to measure the absolute abundance of every unique TCRbeta CDR3 rearrangement. Productive Simpson clonality was computed per sample as the square root of Simpson's diversity index over productive rearrangements. TCRdb carries this immuneACCESS record with in-frame sequences only. Its versions omit some clonotypes, under half of them owing to an unresolved V gene in the studies checked, with the rest unexplained. V and J calls plus clone size are reproduced from that table; the DNA served to infer D and trimming. This sample is represented by 75,000 to 100,000 clones; roughly 85% of them were singletons. 5% to 6.5% of the sample is taken by the ten largest.

From V the trimming removes 5 bases and from J it removes 2 bases, while the gene matches leave 9 bases of the junction unaccounted for. Taken from the germline V gene (reference sequence), the CDR1 and CDR2 loops are LNHDA and SQIVND. The CDR3 contains 16 residues, cysteine and phenylalanine counted. The CDR3 DNA has 48 bases and is translated from base 1. Each collaborating institution followed its own protocols to collect whole blood in K2EDTA tubes. For TCRbeta analysis, collaborator samples were shipped as frozen whole blood, as isolated PBMCs, or as DNA extracted from either sample type. What the authors observed across the whole study: Clinical and demographic metadata were provided uncurated, with the amount varying by source and participant.

The sequence was obtained from a man between 60 and 75 years old with acute or convalescent COVID-19. The sequence links TRBV19 to TRBJ1-1; TRBD1 lines up with 9 middle nucleotides. Source material: peripheral blood. The CDR3 has the sequence CASSPFPGQGNTEAFF. The DNA sequence follows: TGTGCCAGTAGTCCTTTCCCGGGACAGGGTAACACTGAAGCTTTCTTT.